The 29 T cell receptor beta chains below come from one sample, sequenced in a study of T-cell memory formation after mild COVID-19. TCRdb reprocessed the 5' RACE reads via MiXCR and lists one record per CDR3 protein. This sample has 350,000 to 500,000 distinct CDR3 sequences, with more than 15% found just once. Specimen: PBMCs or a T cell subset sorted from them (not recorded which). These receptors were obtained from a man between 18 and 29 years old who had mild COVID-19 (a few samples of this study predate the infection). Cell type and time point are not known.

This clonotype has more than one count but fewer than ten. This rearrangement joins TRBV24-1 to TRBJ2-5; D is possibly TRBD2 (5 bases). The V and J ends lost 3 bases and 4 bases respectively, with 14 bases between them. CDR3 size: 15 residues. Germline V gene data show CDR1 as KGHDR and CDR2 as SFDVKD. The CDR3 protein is CATSDRGFAAETQYF. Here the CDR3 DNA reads TGTGCCACCAGTGATCGGGGTTTCGCGGCAGAGACCCAGTACTTC.

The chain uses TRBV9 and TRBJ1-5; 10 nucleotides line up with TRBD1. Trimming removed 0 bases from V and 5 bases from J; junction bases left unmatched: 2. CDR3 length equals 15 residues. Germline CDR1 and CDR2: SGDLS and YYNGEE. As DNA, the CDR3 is TGTGCCAGCAGCGTAGGAGGACAGGGGGATCAGCCCCAGCATTTT. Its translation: CASSVGGQGDQPQHF.

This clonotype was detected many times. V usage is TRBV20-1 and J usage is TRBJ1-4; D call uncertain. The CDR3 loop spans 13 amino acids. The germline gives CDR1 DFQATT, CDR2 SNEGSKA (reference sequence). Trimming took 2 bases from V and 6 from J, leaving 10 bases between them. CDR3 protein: CSARRAVHEKLFF. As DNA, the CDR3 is TGCAGTGCTAGACGGGCGGTCCATGAAAAACTGTTTTTT.

CDR3 in DNA: TGTGCCAGCAGCTTAGAGCCCAGGGCGAACACCGGGGAGCTGTTTTTT. Encoded protein: CASSLEPRANTGELFF. The chain combines TRBV7-8 with TRBJ2-2, with a tentative D call TRBD1 (5 bases). V lost 1 base to trimming and J lost 0 bases, with 9 bases between them. The CDR3 consists of 16 residues. Germline assignment: CDR1 SGHVS and CDR2 FQNEAQ.

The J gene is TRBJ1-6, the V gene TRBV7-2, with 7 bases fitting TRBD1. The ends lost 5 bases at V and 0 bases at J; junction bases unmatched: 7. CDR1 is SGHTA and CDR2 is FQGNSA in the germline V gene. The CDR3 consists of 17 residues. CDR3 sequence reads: CASSHRGRISYNSPLHF. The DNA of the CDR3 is TGTGCCAGCAGCCACAGGGGACGTATCTCCTATAATTCACCCCTCCACTTT.

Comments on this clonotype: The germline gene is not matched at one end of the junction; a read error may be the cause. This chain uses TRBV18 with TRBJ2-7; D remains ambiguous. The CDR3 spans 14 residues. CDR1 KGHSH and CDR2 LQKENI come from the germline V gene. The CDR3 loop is CASSPQHGSYEQYF. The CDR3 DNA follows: TGTGCCAGCTCCCCACAGCACGGATCCTACGAGCAGTACTTC.

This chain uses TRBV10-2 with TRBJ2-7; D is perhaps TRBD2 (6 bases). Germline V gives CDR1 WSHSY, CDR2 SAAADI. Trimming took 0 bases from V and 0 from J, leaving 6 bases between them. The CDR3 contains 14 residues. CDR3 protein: CASSESGGSYEQYV. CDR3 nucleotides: TGCGCCAGCAGTGAGTCCGGGGGCTCCTACGAGCAGTACGTC.

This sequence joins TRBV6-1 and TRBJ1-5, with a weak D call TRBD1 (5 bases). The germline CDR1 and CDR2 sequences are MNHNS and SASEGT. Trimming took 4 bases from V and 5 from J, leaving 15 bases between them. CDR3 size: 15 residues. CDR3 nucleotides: TGTGCCAGCAGTGGATGGAGGGGCCGCGATCAGCCCCAGCATTTT. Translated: CASSGWRGRDQPQHF.

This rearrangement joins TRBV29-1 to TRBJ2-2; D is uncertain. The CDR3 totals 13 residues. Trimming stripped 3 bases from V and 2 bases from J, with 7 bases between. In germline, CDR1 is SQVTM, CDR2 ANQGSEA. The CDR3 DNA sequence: TGCAGCGTTGAGGGCGGAAACACCGGGGAGCTGTTTTTT. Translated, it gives CSVEGGNTGELFF.

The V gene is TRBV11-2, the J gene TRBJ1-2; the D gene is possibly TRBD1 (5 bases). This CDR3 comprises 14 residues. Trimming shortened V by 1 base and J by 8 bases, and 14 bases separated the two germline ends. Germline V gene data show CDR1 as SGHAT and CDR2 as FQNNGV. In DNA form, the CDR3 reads TGTGCCAGCAGCTTAGGCTGGGACCGTCGGGGCTACACCTTC. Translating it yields CASSLGWDRRGYTF.

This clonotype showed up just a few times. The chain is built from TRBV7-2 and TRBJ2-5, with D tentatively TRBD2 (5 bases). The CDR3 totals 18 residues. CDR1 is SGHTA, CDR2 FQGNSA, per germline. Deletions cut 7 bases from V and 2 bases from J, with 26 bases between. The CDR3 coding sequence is TGTGCCAGCATCCCCCGGTCCGCCGGAGGTTATTGGCAAGAGACCCAGTACTTC. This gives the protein CASIPRSAGGYWQETQYF.

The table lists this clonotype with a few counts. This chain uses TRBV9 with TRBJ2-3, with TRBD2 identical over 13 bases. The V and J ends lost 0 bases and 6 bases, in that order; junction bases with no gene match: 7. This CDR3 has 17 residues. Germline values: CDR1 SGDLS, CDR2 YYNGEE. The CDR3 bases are TGTGCCAGCAGCGTAGGGGGACTAGCGGGGCGTGGGGATACGCAGTATTTT. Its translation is CASSVGGLAGRGDTQYF.

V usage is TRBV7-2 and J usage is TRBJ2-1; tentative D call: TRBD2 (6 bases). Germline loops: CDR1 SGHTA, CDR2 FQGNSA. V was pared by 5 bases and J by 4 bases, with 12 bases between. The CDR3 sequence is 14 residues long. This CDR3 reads CASSDGGAYNEQFF. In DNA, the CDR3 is TGTGCCAGCAGCGACGGGGGAGCATACAATGAGCAGTTCTTC.

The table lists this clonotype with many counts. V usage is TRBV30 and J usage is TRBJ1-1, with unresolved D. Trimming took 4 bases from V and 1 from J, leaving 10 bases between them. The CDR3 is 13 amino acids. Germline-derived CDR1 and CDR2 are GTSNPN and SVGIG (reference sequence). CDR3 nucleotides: TGTGCCTGGATAAAGGAGGGGAACACTGAAGCTTTCTTT. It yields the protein CAWIKEGNTEAFF.

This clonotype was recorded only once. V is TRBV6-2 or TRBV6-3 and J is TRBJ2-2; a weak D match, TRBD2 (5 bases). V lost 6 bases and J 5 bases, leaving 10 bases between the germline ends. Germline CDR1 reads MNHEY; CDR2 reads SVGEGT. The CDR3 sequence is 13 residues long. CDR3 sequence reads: CASRRAGTGELFF. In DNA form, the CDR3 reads TGTGCCAGCAGGAGGGCTGGGACCGGGGAGCTGTTTTTT.

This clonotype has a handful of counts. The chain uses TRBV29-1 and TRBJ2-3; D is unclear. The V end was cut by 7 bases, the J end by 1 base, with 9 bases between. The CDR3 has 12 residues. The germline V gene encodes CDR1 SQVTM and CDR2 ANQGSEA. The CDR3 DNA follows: TGCAGCGCTACCGGCCGCACAGATACGCAGTATTTT. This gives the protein CSATGRTDTQYF.

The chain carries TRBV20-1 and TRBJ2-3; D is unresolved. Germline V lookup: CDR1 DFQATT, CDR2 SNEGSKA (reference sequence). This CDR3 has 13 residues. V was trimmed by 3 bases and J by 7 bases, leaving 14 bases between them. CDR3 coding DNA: TGCAGTGCTAGGCGTCCGGGTTTAAATACGCAGTATTTT. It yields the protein CSARRPGLNTQYF.

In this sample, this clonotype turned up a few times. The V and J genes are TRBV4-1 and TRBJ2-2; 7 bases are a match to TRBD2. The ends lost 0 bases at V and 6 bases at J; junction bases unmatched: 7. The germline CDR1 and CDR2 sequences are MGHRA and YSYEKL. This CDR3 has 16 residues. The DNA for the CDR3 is TGCGCCAGCAGCCAAGATTTTCGGGGGGTGCCCGGGGAGCTGTTTTTT. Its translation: CASSQDFRGVPGELFF.

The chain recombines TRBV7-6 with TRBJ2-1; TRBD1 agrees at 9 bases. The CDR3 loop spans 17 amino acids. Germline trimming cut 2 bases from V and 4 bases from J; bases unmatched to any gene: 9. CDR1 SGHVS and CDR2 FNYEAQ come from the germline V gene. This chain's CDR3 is CASSLYSGTGIYNEQFF. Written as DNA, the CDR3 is TGTGCCAGCAGCTTATATTCCGGGACAGGGATTTACAATGAGCAGTTCTTC.

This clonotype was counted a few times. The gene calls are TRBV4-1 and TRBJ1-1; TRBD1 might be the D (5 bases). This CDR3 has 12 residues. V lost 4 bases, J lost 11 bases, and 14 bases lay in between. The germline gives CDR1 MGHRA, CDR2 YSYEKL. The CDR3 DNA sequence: TGCGCCAGCAGCCGAGGGACGGATTGGGCTTTCTTT. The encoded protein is CASSRGTDWAFF.

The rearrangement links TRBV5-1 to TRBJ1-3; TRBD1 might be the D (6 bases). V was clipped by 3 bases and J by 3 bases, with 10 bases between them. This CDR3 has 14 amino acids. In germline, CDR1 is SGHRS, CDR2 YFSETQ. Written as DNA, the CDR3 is TGCGCCAGCAGCTCCAGGGGTGGTGGAAACACCATATATTTT. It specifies CASSSRGGGNTIYF. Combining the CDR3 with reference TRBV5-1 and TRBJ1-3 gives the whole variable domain KAGVTQTPRYLIKTRGQQVTLSCSPISGHRSVSWYQQTPGQGLQFLFEYFSETQRNKGNFPGRFSGRQFSNSRSEMNVSTLELGDSALYLCASSSRGGGNTIYFGEGSWLTVV.

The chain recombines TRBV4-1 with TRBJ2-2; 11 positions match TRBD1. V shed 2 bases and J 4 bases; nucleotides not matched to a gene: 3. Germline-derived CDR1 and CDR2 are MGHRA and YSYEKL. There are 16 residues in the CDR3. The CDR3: CASSQTGTGGTGELFF. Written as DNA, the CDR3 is TGCGCCAGCAGCCAAACCGGGACAGGGGGCACCGGGGAGCTGTTTTTT.

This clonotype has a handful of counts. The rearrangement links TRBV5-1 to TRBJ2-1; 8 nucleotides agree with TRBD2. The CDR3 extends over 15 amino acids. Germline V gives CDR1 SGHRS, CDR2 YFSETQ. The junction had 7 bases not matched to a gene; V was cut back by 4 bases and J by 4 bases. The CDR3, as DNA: TGCGCCAGCAGCAGCACTAGCGGCGTTTACAATGAGCAGTTCTTC. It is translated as CASSSTSGVYNEQFF.

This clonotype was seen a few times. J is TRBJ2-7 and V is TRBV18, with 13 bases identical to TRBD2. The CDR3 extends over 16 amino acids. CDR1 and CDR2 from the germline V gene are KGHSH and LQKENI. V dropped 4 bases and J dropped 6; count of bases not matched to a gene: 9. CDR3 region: CASSRELAGGLSEQYV. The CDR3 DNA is TGTGCCAGCTCACGGGAACTAGCGGGGGGGCTCTCCGAGCAGTACGTC.

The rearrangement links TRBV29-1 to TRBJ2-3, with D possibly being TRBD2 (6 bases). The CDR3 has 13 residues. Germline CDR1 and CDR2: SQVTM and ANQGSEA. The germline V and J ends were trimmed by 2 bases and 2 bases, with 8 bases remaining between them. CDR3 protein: CSVEMGLTDTQYF. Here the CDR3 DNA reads TGCAGCGTTGAAATGGGACTCACAGATACGCAGTATTTT.

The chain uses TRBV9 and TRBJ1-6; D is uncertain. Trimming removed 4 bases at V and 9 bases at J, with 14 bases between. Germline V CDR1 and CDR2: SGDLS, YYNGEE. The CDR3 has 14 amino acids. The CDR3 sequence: CASSWDPSSSPLHF. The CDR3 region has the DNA TGTGCCAGCAGCTGGGATCCGTCAAGTTCACCCCTCCACTTT. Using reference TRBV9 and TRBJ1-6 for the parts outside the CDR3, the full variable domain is DSGVTQTPKHLITATGQRVTLRCSPRSGDLSVYWYQQSLDQGLQFLIQYYNGEERAKGNILERFSAQQFPDLHSELNLSSLELGDSALYFCASSWDPSSSPLHFGNGTRLTVT.

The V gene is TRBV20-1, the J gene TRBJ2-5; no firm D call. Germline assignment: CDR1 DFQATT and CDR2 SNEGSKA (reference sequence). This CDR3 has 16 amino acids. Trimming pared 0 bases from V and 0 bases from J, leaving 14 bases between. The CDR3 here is CSARDSQREYQETQYF. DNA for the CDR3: TGCAGTGCTAGAGATTCCCAGCGCGAATACCAAGAGACCCAGTACTTC.

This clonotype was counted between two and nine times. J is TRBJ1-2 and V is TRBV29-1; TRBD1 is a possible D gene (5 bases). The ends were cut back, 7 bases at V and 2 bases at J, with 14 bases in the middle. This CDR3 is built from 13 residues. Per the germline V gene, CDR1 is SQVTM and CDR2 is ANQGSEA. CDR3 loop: CSAGPGTNYGYTF. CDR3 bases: TGCAGCGCCGGCCCCGGGACCAACTATGGCTACACCTTC. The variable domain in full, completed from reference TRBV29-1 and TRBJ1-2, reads SAVISQKPSRDICQRGTSLTIQCQVDSQVTMMFWYRQQPGQSLTLIATANQGSEATYESGFVIDKFPISRPNLTFSTLTVSNMSPEDSSIYLCSAGPGTNYGYTFGSGTRLTVV.

The CDR3 region has the DNA TGTGCCAGCAGCCAACACCTATCCGGGACAGGGGGACGAGATACGCAGTATTTT. Its translation: CASSQHLSGTGGRDTQYF. This chain connects TRBV7-2 to TRBJ2-3; TRBD1 agrees at 11 bases. With 5 bases clipped from V and 5 bases from J, the junction kept 15 bases outside the gene matches. Germline V gene data show CDR1 as SGHTA and CDR2 as FQGNSA. The CDR3 contains 18 residues.